The entry below gives a single T cell receptor (beta chain) sequence along with its context. This clone appeared once. Which antigen it targets is not known. No per-base quality is available; no much larger clone lies one base away. For sequencing of the TCRbeta CDR3 region, genomic DNA was extracted from the sorted cells. TCRbeta CDR3 regions were sequenced using the immunoSEQ Assay. The immuneACCESS repertoire file appears here via TCRdb, limited to in-frame rearrangements. These files lack a portion of the clones; in checked studies, under half of the deficit traces to unresolved V genes, and the cause of the others is not known. This sample has 70,000 or so clones in its table, and roughly nine tenths of those were observed once. More than 12% of the sample goes to the ten largest clones. The trial excluded patients who had a history of autoimmune disease or who were on systemic immunosuppression. Peripheral blood for TCR sequencing was collected from all dose cohorts at baseline, on cycle 4 day 1, and on cycle 7 day 1. Samples came from an open-label, multicenter, first-in-human phase I dose-escalation trial of ivuxolimab. Adults with locally advanced or metastatic melanoma, renal cell carcinoma, hepatocellular carcinoma or head and neck squamous cell carcinoma were enrolled in the trial. Before TCR sequencing, CD4+ T cells and CD8+ T cells were sorted from peripheral blood as separate populations.

This entry comes from a study of OX40 agonist ivuxolimab in advanced cancers. About the investigation overall: Ivuxolimab was a fully human IgG2 agonistic monoclonal antibody targeting the costimulatory receptor OX40 (CD134). Intravenous ivuxolimab was administered to patients every 2 weeks at six dose levels: 0.01, 0.1, 0.3, 1.5, 3 and 10 mg/kg. Of the approximately 50 patients in dose escalation, about 19 had hepatocellular carcinoma, some 15 had melanoma, 9 had renal cell carcinoma and 9 had head and neck cancer. The dose-escalation cohort was roughly 80% male with a mean age of 60 years, ranging from roughly 20 to 80. Patients were allowed to have had prior anti-PD-1, anti-PD-L1 or anti-CTLA-4 therapy, and approximately 40% of the dose-escalation patients had previously received checkpoint inhibitors. Partial responses were achieved by three dose-escalation patients, of whom one had hepatocellular carcinoma and two had cutaneous melanoma. Peripheral TCRbeta sequencing was intended to test whether TCR sequence diversity was altered and clonal T-cell expansion was caused by ivuxolimab. The monotherapy dose-escalation portion (N of about 50 patients) of the phase I ivuxolimab trial is reported in the paper. General findings and caveats noted by the study authors: Low levels of normalized T-cell clonal expansion were also seen in some nonresponding patients. Partial responders in the 0.1-3.0 mg/kg groups had among the lowest normalized peripheral clonal expansion, especially among CD8+ T cells. Which antigens the clonally expanded peripheral T cells were specific for was not determined. After ivuxolimab, CD8+ T cells had more expanded clones than CD4+ T cells on average. At doses of 0.1 to 3.0 mg/kg, clonal expansion of both CD4+ and CD8+ blood T cells was observed from baseline to week 6.

Between the V and J ends, shortened by 6 bases and 0 bases respectively, the junction contains 12 bases. Reading the germline V gene gives CDR1 MDHEN and CDR2 SYDVKM. The CDR3 goes from the cysteine to the phenylalanine over 14 residues. The read is trimmed to its CDR3 DNA, 42 bases read in frame from base 1. The sample consisted of CD4+ or CD8+ T cells sorted from blood, taken in a trial of the OX40 agonist ivuxolimab. The TCR was taken from an adult with an advanced solid tumor such as melanoma, head and neck, liver or kidney cancer. Recombination connected TRBV28 to TRBJ2-7; the D gene is perhaps TRBD1, on 6 matching bases. The sequence in DNA is TGTGCCAGCAGGCCCGGGACATCCTCCTACGAGCAGTACTTC. Translated, it reads CASRPGTSSYEQYF.